The 13 T cell receptor beta chains listed next were all sequenced from one sample in a study of cytomegalovirus exposure and HLA in healthy donors (dated by TCRdb to between 2016 and 2019). Receptor libraries were prepared by the immunoSEQ multiplex PCR assay. A mixture of 60 forward primers for TCR Vbeta segments and 13 reverse primers for TCR Jbeta segments was used in the multiplex PCR. This is the immuneACCESS table as TCRdb keeps it, with only in-frame sequences that have V and J called. A part of the clones is gone; compared with another copy, unresolved V genes explain less than half, and the rest is unexplained. For this sample, the table gives about 160,000 clones. Of the sample, 1.5% to 2% is held by the ten largest clones. Sequencing used PBMCs. The receptors shown here come from a woman aged 45-65 years in good health and CMV-seronegative.

The chain couples TRBV28 to TRBJ1-4; tentatively, D is TRBD1 (5 bases). Trimming removed 3 bases from V and 0 bases from J, with 8 bases in between. The germline V gene encodes CDR1 MDHEN and CDR2 SYDVKM. The CDR3 consists of 15 residues. The CDR3 nucleotides read TGTGCCAGCAGTTTGGGGCTCTCAACTAATGAAAAACTGTTTTTT. This translates into CASSLGLSTNEKLFF.

The chain employs TRBV27 and TRBJ2-7; D remains ambiguous. There are 15 residues in the CDR3. V dropped 5 bases and J dropped 0 bases, with 14 bases sitting between them. Germline V gene sequence: CDR1 MNHEY, CDR2 SMNVEV (reference sequence). DNA for the CDR3: TGTGCCAGCAGTCTCCGCCCACAGAGCTCCTACGAGCAGTACTTC. Protein: CASSLRPQSSYEQYF.

This rearrangement joins TRBV14 to TRBJ1-1; 9 bases match TRBD1. CDR1 and CDR2 (germline): SGHDN, FVKESK. Trimming removed 3 bases from V and 1 base from J; junction bases left unmatched: 6. The CDR3 is 16 amino acids. CDR3 loop: CASSHIPGQGNTEAFF. CDR3 sequence (DNA): TGTGCCAGCAGCCACATCCCGGGACAGGGGAACACTGAAGCTTTCTTT. Filled out from reference TRBV14 and TRBJ1-1, the complete variable domain reads EAGVTQFPSHSVIEKGQTVTLRCDPISGHDNLYWYRRVMGKEIKFLLHFVKESKQDESGMPNNRFLAERTGGTYSTLKVQPAELEDSGVYFCASSHIPGQGNTEAFFGQGTRLTVV.

This chain joins TRBV27 and TRBJ2-3; maybe TRBD1 (5 bases). This CDR3 is 19 amino acids long. Trimming removed 7 bases at V and 6 bases at J, with 32 bases between. Germline loops: CDR1 MNHEY, CDR2 SMNVEV (reference sequence). The CDR3 DNA is TGTGCCAGCAACCCTCCCCACTTCACCTCAGGGTCCCCATCGGATACGCAGTATTTT. Translating gives CASNPPHFTSGSPSDTQYF.

The chain combines TRBV7-8 with TRBJ1-2, with a possible D match to TRBD1 (5 bases). CDR3 length: 13 residues. Per germline, CDR1 SGHVS and CDR2 FQNEAQ. V was clipped by 0 bases and J by 4 bases, with 6 bases between them. CDR3 residues: CASSLARAYGYTF. For the CDR3, the DNA is TGTGCCAGCAGCTTAGCCAGGGCCTATGGCTACACCTTC. The variable domain in full, with the rest retrieved from reference TRBV7-8 and TRBJ1-2, is GAGVSQSPRYKVAKRGQDVALRCDPISGHVSLFWYQQALGQGPEFLTYFQNEAQLDKSGLPSDRFFAERPEGSVSTLKIQRTQQEDSAVYLCASSLARAYGYTFGSGTRLTVV.

The genes are TRBV9 and TRBJ2-7; 9 bases fit TRBD1. There are 16 residues in the CDR3. With 0 bases clipped from V and 2 bases from J, the junction kept 6 bases outside the gene matches. Looked up from germline, CDR1 is SGDLS and CDR2 is YYNGEE. The CDR3 region is CASSVGPGQGTYEQYF. The CDR3 nucleotides are TGTGCCAGCAGCGTAGGGCCGGGACAGGGTACCTACGAGCAGTACTTC.

The V and J genes are TRBV25-1 and TRBJ2-3; possible D gene TRBD2, 7 bases. Trimming removed 2 bases at V and 3 bases at J, with 12 bases between. The germline CDR1 and CDR2 sequences are MGHDK and SYGVNS. The CDR3 runs to 15 residues. The CDR3 spells CASSETGTMTDTQYF. CDR3 nucleotide sequence: TGTGCCAGCAGTGAAACAGGGACTATGACAGATACGCAGTATTTT.

V usage is TRBV6-5 and J usage is TRBJ2-2; no definite D call. V was clipped by 6 bases and J by 0 bases, with 11 bases between them. The CDR3 has 15 residues. The V gene's germline CDR1 is MNHEY and CDR2 SVGAGI. CDR3 sequence: CASSPGPPNTGELFF. The CDR3 DNA sequence: TGTGCCAGCAGCCCAGGCCCCCCGAACACCGGGGAGCTGTTTTTT.

This chain links TRBV19 with TRBJ2-7; tentative D call: TRBD2 (6 bases). Trimming stripped 4 bases from V and 0 bases from J, with 13 bases between. In germline, CDR1 is LNHDA, CDR2 SQIVND (reference sequence). The CDR3 has 15 residues. The chain's CDR3 is CASSSSLGGSYEQYF. The DNA for the CDR3 is TGTGCCAGTAGTAGCTCGCTGGGGGGCTCCTACGAGCAGTACTTC.

V usage is TRBV10-3 and J usage is TRBJ2-5, with 11 bases fitting TRBD2. The CDR3 loop spans 18 amino acids. The germline CDR1 and CDR2 sequences are ENHRY and SYGVKD. Trimming at V came to 3 bases and at J to 2 bases, leaving 11 bases not matched to a gene. CDR3 loop: CAISDVAGGRLSQETQYF. The CDR3 bases are TGTGCCATCAGTGATGTAGCGGGGGGGCGTCTAAGTCAAGAGACCCAGTACTTC.

The V gene is TRBV7-2, the J gene TRBJ2-1; 8 bases agree with TRBD2. The CDR3 is 14 amino acids. Germline assignment: CDR1 SGHTA and CDR2 FQGNSA. V lost 8 bases and J lost 5; bases outside the gene matches: 8. CDR3: CASGQSGGNNEQFF. CDR3 nucleotide sequence: TGTGCCAGCGGACAAAGCGGGGGAAACAATGAGCAGTTCTTC. The full variable domain, its missing parts supplied by reference TRBV7-2 and TRBJ2-1, is GAGVSQSPSNKVTEKGKDVELRCDPISGHTALYWYRQSLGQGLEFLIYFQGNSAPDKSGLPSDRFSAERTGGSVSTLTIQRTQQEDSAVYLCASGQSGGNNEQFFGPGTRLTVL.

This chain connects TRBV28 to TRBJ2-1; D is unclear. Trimming removed 3 bases at V and 0 bases at J, with 9 bases between. Germline V CDR1 and CDR2: MDHEN, SYDVKM. The length of the CDR3 is 15 residues. CDR3 DNA sequence: TGTGCCAGCAGTTTTTTTCCTAGCTCCTACAATGAGCAGTTCTTC. As protein: CASSFFPSSYNEQFF.

This rearrangement joins TRBV4-2 to TRBJ1-3; D is unresolved. Per germline, CDR1 LGHNA and CDR2 YNFKEQ. Trimming pared 0 bases from V and 0 bases from J, leaving 9 bases between. This CDR3 has 16 amino acids. The CDR3 DNA reads TGTGCCAGCAGCCAAGATCACCGAGGCTCTGGAAACACCATATATTTT. Amino acids: CASSQDHRGSGNTIYF.